This TCR beta chain was obtained from a study of blood T cell repertoires in COVID-19 (TCRdb year 2020). With respect to the entire study: The collaborator samples originated in the United States, Italy and Spain and spanned the acute and convalescent phases of COVID-19. Sample metadata almost always included a de-identified subject ID, COVID-19 status, age in years and sex. The samples were drawn from two sources: the first 160 participants of the ongoing ImmuneRACE study, and 950 to 1,500 subjects contributed by 6 global collaborators. The repertoires were released in a freely available public database meant as a resource for research on the immune response to SARS-CoV-2. The material from the prospective study consisted of cDNA or gDNA derived from T cells, B-cell-depleted T cells, or PBMCs. Where available, HLA class I and class II types were taken from metadata supplied by the sample provider and were not determined by assay-based typing. Deeply sampled blood TCRbeta repertoires from subjects exposed to, actively infected with, or recovered from COVID-19 were included in the dataset. Points the paper makes about the study in general: The quantity of clinical and demographic metadata differed by source and by participant and was supplied without curation.

The immunoSEQ Assay, a bias-controlled multiplex PCR, was used to amplify TCRbeta CDR3 regions from genomic DNA. Processing in the source paper ran as follows. The number of nucleated cells in each sample was estimated from the amplification of reference gene primers within the assay. To quantify the absolute abundance of each unique TCRbeta CDR3 rearrangement, sequence reads were collapsed and filtered. For each sample, productive Simpson clonality was calculated by taking the square root of Simpson's diversity index across productive rearrangements. TCRdb stores this immuneACCESS table with in-frame sequences only. Part of the clones is absent; in the studies checked, under half of the shortfall reflects unresolved V genes, and no reason is known for the rest. V, J and clone size are those of that table, while D and trimming were read from the DNA. The sample table shows around 76,000 clones, and more than 70% are seen once. The top ten hold about 4.6% of the sample.

With respect to this clone: What antigen it recognizes has not been identified. No quality values exist for individual bases; no much larger clone is one base distant.

The CDR3 has 14 amino acids, counting the end cysteine and phenylalanine. Only CDR3 DNA is held: 42 bases, read in frame from base 1. Via the germline V gene, CDR1 is LGHNA and CDR2 YNFKEQ. V loses 3 bases at its end and J loses 5 bases; junction bases beyond the gene matches: 6. The collaborating institutions used their own protocols to collect whole blood in K2EDTA tubes. For TCRbeta analysis, collaborator samples were shipped as frozen whole blood, as isolated PBMCs, or as DNA extracted from either sample type. The rearrangement combines TRBV4-2 with TRBJ1-1, with 7 bases matching TRBD1. This TCR derives from an elderly man with acute or convalescent COVID-19. Material: peripheral blood. CDR3 loop: CASSHPQGRTEAFF. The base sequence is TGTGCCAGCAGCCACCCACAGGGGAGGACTGAAGCTTTCTTT.